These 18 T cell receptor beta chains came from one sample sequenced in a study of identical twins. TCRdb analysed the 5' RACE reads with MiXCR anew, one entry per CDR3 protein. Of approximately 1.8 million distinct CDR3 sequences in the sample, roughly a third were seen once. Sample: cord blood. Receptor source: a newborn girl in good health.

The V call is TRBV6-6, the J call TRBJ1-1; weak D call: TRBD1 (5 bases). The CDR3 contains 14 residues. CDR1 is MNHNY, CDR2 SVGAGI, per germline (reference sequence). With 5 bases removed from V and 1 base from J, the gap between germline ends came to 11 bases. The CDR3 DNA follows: TGTGCCAGCAGTGAGGGGCTCCCGAACACTGAAGCTTTCTTT. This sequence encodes CASSEGLPNTEAFF.

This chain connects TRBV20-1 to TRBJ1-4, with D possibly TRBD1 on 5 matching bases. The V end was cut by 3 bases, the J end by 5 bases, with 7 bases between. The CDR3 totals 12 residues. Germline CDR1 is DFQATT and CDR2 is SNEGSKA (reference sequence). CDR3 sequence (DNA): TGCAGTGCTAGGACAGTCAATGAAAAACTGTTTTTT. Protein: CSARTVNEKLFF.

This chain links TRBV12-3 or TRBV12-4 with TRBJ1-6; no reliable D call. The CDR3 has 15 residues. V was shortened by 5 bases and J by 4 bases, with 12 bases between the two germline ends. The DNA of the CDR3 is TGTGCCAGCAGTAGCCACTGGGGATATAATTCACCCCTCCACTTT. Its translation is CASSSHWGYNSPLHF.

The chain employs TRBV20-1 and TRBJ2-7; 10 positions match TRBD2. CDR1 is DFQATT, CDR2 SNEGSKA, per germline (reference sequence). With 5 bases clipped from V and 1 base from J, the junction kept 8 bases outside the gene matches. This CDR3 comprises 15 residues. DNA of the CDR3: TGCAGTGCTCGAACTAGCGGGGCGAAATCCTACGAGCAGTACTTC. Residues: CSARTSGAKSYEQYF.

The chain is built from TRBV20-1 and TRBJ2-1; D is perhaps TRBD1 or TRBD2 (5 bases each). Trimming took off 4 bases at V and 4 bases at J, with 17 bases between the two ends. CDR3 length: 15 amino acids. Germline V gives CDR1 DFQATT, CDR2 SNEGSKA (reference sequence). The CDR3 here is CSATSSSWGYNEQFF. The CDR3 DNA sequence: TGCAGTGCTACCAGCTCTAGCTGGGGGTACAATGAGCAGTTCTTC.

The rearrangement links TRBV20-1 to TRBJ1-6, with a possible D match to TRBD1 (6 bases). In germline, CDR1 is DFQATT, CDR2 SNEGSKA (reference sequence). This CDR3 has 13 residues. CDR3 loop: CSLRRDNNSPLHF. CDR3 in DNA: TGCTCCCTGCGCCGGGACAATAATTCACCCCTCCACTTT.

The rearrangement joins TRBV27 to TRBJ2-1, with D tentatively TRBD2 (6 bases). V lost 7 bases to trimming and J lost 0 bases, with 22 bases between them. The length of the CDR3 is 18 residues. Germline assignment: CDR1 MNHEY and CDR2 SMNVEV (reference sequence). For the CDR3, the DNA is TGTGCCAGCATGCCACCGGGACCAGCGGGTCCCTCCTACAATGAGCAGTTCTTC. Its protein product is CASMPPGPAGPSYNEQFF.

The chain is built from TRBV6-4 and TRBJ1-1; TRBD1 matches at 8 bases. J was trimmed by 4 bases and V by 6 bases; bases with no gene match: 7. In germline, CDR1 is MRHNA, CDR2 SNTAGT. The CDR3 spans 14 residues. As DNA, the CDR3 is TGTGCCAGCAGATTCGGACAGGGCGGCACTGAAGCTTTCTTT. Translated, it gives CASRFGQGGTEAFF.

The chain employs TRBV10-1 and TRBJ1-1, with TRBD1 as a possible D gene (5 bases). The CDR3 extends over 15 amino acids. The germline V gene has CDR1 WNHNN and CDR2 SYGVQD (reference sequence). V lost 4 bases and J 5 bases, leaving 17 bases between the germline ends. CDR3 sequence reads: CASSARTPSKTEAFF. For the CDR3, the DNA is TGCGCCAGCAGTGCGAGGACACCGTCGAAGACTGAAGCTTTCTTT.

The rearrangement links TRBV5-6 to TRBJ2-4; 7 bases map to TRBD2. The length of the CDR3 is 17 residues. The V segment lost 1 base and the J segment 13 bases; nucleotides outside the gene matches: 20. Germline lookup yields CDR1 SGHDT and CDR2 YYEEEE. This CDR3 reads CASSLRLAGVFYYGQYF. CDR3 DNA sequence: TGTGCCAGCAGCTTGCGACTTGCGGGGGTATTCTACTACGGGCAGTACTTC. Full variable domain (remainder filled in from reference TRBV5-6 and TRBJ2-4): DAGVTQSPTHLIKTRGQQVTLRCSPKSGHDTVSWYQQALGQGPQFIFQYYEEEERQRGNFPDRFSGHQFPNYSSELNVNALLLGDSALYLCASSLRLAGVFYYGQYFGAGTRLSVL.

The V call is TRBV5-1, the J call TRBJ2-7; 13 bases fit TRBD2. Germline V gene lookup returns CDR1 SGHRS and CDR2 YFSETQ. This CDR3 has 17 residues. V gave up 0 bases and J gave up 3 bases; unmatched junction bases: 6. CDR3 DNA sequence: TGCGCCAGCAGCTTGGCCGGGACTAGCGGGACTGACTACGAGCAGTACTTC. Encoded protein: CASSLAGTSGTDYEQYF.

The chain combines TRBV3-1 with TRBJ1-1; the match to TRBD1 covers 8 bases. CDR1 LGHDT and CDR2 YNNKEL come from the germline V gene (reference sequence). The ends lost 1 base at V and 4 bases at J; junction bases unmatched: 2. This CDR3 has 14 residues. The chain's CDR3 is CASSQAQGATEAFF. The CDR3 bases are TGTGCCAGCAGCCAAGCTCAGGGGGCCACTGAAGCTTTCTTT. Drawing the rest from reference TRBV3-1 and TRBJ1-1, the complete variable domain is DTAVSQTPKYLVTQMGNDKSIKCEQNLGHDTMYWYKQDSKKFLKIMFSYNNKELIINETVPNRFSPKSPDKAHLNLHINSLELGDSAVYFCASSQAQGATEAFFGQGTRLTVV.

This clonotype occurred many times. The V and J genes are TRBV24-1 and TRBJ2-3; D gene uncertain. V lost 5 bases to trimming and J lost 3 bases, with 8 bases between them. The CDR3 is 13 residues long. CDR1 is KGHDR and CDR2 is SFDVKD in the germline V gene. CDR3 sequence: CATSGLRTDTQYF. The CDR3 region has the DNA TGTGCCACCAGTGGATTAAGGACAGATACGCAGTATTTT.

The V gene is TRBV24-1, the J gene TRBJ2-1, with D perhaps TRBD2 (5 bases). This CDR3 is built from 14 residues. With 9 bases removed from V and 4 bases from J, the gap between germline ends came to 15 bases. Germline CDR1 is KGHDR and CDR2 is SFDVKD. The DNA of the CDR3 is TGTGCCACCCACCGAGGGCACGGATACAATGAGCAGTTCTTC. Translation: CATHRGHGYNEQFF.

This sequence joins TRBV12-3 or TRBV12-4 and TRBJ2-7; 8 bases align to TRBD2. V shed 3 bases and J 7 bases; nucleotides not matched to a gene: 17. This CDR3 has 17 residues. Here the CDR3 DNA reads TGTGCCAGCAGTTTCCGGGGGGGCGGGAGCAGGTACAATGAGCAGTACTTC. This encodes CASSFRGGGSRYNEQYF.

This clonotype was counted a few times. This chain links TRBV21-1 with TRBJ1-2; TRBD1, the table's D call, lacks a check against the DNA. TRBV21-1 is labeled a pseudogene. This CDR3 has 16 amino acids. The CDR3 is CASSKVGGRTNYGYTF. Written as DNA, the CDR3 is TGTGCCAGCAGCAAAGTTGGGGGACGGACTAACTATGGCTACACCTTC.

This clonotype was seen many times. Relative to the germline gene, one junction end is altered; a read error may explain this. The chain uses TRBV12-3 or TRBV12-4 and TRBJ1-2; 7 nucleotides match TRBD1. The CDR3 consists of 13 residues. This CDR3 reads CASSLEGAYGYTF. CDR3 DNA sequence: TGTGCCAGCAGCTTAGAGGGGGCCTATGGCTACACCTTC.

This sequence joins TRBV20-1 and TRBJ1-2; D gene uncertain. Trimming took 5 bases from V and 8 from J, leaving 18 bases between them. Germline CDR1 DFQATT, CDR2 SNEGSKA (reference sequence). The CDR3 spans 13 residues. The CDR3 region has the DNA TGCAGTGCTCCCCGACTCCGGACTAGCGGCTACACCTTC. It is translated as CSAPRLRTSGYTF.